This T cell receptor (beta chain) was recorded in a study of cytomegalovirus exposure and HLA in healthy donors. Overall study findings and caveats: The productive fraction for most TCR beta V segments was about 87% or about 30% in an earlier analysis.

The CDR3 consists of 15 residues. The germline CDR1 and CDR2 sequences are MNHEY and SVGAGI. Trimming pared 0 bases from V and 2 bases from J, leaving 11 bases between. PCR used 60 Vbeta primers and 13 Jbeta primers. The assay was immunoSEQ multiplex PCR, and TCRdb's table has in-frame clones only and misses some. The table shows more than 150,000 clones, with about 80% occurring only once. As to this clone: Antigen: not known.

The receptor was isolated from a young man in good health and CMV-seronegative. The sample consisted of PBMCs. The chain has TRBV6-5 and TRBJ2-7; no clear D gene. CDR3 sequence reads: CASSYSMGQTYEQYF. The CDR3 DNA sequence: TGTGCCAGCAGTTACTCGATGGGCCAAACCTACGAGCAGTACTTC.